This T cell receptor (beta chain) was recorded in a study of shared clonotypes between healthy human individuals. The CDR3 runs 15 residues. From germline, CDR1 is SGHAT and CDR2 FQNNGV. V was pared by 5 bases and J by 3 bases, with 5 bases of the junction left unmatched. With respect to this clone: Its antigen is currently unknown.

General observations from the study: Of the naive CD4 clonotypes, around 5% were shared across four donors. The study found lower generation probabilities in non-shared clonotypes than in those shared by all four donors.

Assay execution took place at the deep level. Sequencing was performed with immunoSEQ multiplex PCR; in TCRdb, only in-frame clones are kept and a portion is missing. The sample lists about 2.3 million clones; over 85% were seen once. Sequencing was done on a sample of naive CD4+ T cells from PBMCs. The subset: CD45RA+ positively selected. The sequence derives from a man younger than 35 in good health. Some clones in this sample may be carry-over from other donors' samples. The V call is TRBV11-2, the J call TRBJ2-7; 12 nucleotides match TRBD2. The CDR3 sequence is CASSPRTSGDYEQYF. The CDR3, as DNA: TGTGCCAGCAGCCCCCGGACTAGCGGGGACTACGAGCAGTACTTC. Supplemented by reference TRBV11-2 and TRBJ2-7, the full variable domain reads EAGVAQSPRYKIIEKRQSVAFWCNPISGHATLYWYQQILGQGPKLLIQFQNNGVVDDSQLPKDRFSAERLKGVDSTLKIQPAKLEDSAVYLCASSPRTSGDYEQYFGPGTRLTVT.